The TCR beta chain under discussion was sequenced for a study of blood T cell repertoires in COVID-19. The data were produced by immunoSEQ multiplex PCR, yet TCRdb's version contains in-frame clones alone and is incomplete. The profile covers about 150,000 clones, with about three quarters appearing a single time and roughly 1.7% taken by the ten largest. Trimming pared 5 bases from V and 5 bases from J, leaving 9 bases between. The length of the CDR3 is 12 residues. The germline V gene encodes CDR1 SGHAT and CDR2 FQNNGV. The gene calls are TRBV11-2 and TRBJ1-2, with D unclear. The specimen sequenced was peripheral blood. The origin of this receptor is a man of 80 years or more with acute or convalescent COVID-19. The CDR3, as DNA: TGTGCCAGCAGCCCCGGGGTGTATGGCTACACCTTC. Amino acid sequence: CASSPGVYGYTF. Full variable domain (remainder filled in from reference TRBV11-2 and TRBJ1-2): EAGVAQSPRYKIIEKRQSVAFWCNPISGHATLYWYQQILGQGPKLLIQFQNNGVVDDSQLPKDRFSAERLKGVDSTLKIQPAKLEDSAVYLCASSPGVYGYTFGSGTRLTVV.